This is a list of T cell receptor beta chains from one sample in a study of Graves' ophthalmopathy and Graves' hyperthyroidism. Each CDR3 protein is one row after TCRdb ran MiXCR on the multiplex PCR reads. Seen here are 400,000 or so distinct CDR3 sequences, about a sixth observed once, and the top ten hold 2.4%. Sequencing was carried out using peripheral blood. The receptors derive from an adult woman with stable Graves' hyperthyroidism. Each CDR3 is given with its conserved first and last residue. The D gene is left open where the match is weak. A clone size is listed for some rows: how often the clone was seen (once, few, many), or a class if it is expanded.

d_call: .; v_call: TRBV6-1; j_call: TRBJ1-1; clone_size: .; cdr3_aa: CASSEGNAFF; cdr3_nt: TGTGCCAGCAGTGAAGGGAACGCTTTCTTT
d_call: .; v_call: TRBV7-9; j_call: TRBJ2-7; clone_size: many; cdr3_aa: CASSATQGSASYEQYF; cdr3_nt: TGTGCCAGCAGCGCCACCCAGGGCAGTGCCTCCTACGAGCAGTACTTC
d_call: TRBD1; v_call: TRBV20-1; j_call: TRBJ1-1; clone_size: many; cdr3_aa: CSAPPGQGPGGAFF; cdr3_nt: TGCAGTGCCCCACCGGGACAGGGTCCAGGAGGAGCTTTCTTT
d_call: .; v_call: TRBV27; j_call: TRBJ2-7; clone_size: many; cdr3_aa: CASSLSSSFGDEQYF; cdr3_nt: TGTGCCAGCAGTTTATCGTCGTCCTTCGGGGACGAGCAGTACTTC
d_call: TRBD1; v_call: TRBV12-3/TRBV12-4; j_call: TRBJ1-1; clone_size: many; cdr3_aa: CASIDRGGTEAFF; cdr3_nt: TGTGCCAGCATCGACAGGGGGGGAACTGAAGCTTTCTTT
d_call: TRBD2; v_call: TRBV7-2; j_call: TRBJ2-4; clone_size: many; cdr3_aa: CASSDQPGLARNIQYF; cdr3_nt: TGTGCCAGCAGCGACCAACCGGGACTAGCAAGAAACATTCAGTACTTC
d_call: .; v_call: TRBV6-1; j_call: TRBJ2-5; clone_size: many; cdr3_aa: CASSEAPAYGETQYF; cdr3_nt: TGTGCCAGCAGTGAAGCGCCGGCCTATGGAGAGACCCAGTACTTC
d_call: .; v_call: TRBV7-7; j_call: TRBJ2-7; clone_size: many; cdr3_aa: CASSLNRDLSYEQYF; cdr3_nt: TGTGCTAGCAGCTTAAATAGAGACCTGTCCTACGAGCAGTACTTC
d_call: .; v_call: TRBV19; j_call: TRBJ1-5; clone_size: .; cdr3_aa: CASRGGWGQPQHF; cdr3_nt: TGTGCCAGTAGGGGGGGTTGGGGTCAGCCCCAGCATTTT
d_call: .; v_call: TRBV11-1; j_call: TRBJ1-3; clone_size: few; cdr3_aa: CASSPRPGPGGNTIYF; cdr3_nt: TGTGCCAGCAGCCCTCGGCCGGGTCCGGGTGGAAACACCATATATTTT
d_call: .; v_call: TRBV4-3; j_call: TRBJ2-5; clone_size: few; cdr3_aa: CASSQGWSETQYF; cdr3_nt: TGCGCCAGCAGCCAAGGATGGTCTGAGACCCAGTACTTC
d_call: .; v_call: TRBV7-8; j_call: TRBJ2-7; clone_size: many; cdr3_aa: CASSLAKGVAYEQYF; cdr3_nt: TGTGCCAGCAGCTTAGCGAAAGGGGTAGCCTACGAGCAGTACTTC
d_call: .; v_call: TRBV9; j_call: TRBJ2-7; clone_size: many; cdr3_aa: CASSVGAGPGYEQYF; cdr3_nt: TGTGCCAGCAGCGTAGGGGCGGGACCTGGGTACGAGCAGTACTTC
d_call: .; v_call: TRBV6-1; j_call: TRBJ2-7; clone_size: many; cdr3_aa: CASKDRSVSSYEQYF; cdr3_nt: TGTGCCAGCAAAGACCGTAGCGTGAGCTCCTACGAGCAGTACTTC
d_call: .; v_call: TRBV7-2; j_call: TRBJ1-1; clone_size: many; cdr3_aa: CASSFFSGGPEAFF; cdr3_nt: TGTGCCAGCAGCTTCTTTTCCGGGGGTCCTGAAGCTTTCTTT
d_call: TRBD2; v_call: TRBV11-1; j_call: TRBJ2-5; clone_size: few; cdr3_aa: CASSLGTSGSLSQETQYF; cdr3_nt: TGTGCCAGCAGCCTCGGGACTAGCGGGAGTTTGAGTCAAGAGACCCAGTACTTC
d_call: TRBD1; v_call: TRBV12-3/TRBV12-4; j_call: TRBJ2-3; clone_size: many; cdr3_aa: CASSSGQGAADTQYF; cdr3_nt: TGTGCCAGCAGTTCAGGACAGGGGGCCGCAGATACGCAGTATTTT
d_call: .; v_call: TRBV28; j_call: TRBJ2-7; clone_size: many; cdr3_aa: CASSRQTYEQYF; cdr3_nt: TGTGCCAGCAGTCGACAGACCTACGAGCAGTACTTC
d_call: TRBD1; v_call: TRBV7-2; j_call: TRBJ2-1; clone_size: many; cdr3_aa: CASSMAQGAVNEQFF; cdr3_nt: TGTGCCAGCAGCATGGCCCAGGGGGCTGTAAATGAGCAGTTCTTC
d_call: TRBD1; v_call: TRBV4-1; j_call: TRBJ1-5; clone_size: .; cdr3_aa: CASSRDRDHKPQHF; cdr3_nt: TGCGCCAGCAGCCGGGACAGGGACCACAAGCCCCAGCATTTT
d_call: .; v_call: TRBV30; j_call: TRBJ2-5; clone_size: many; cdr3_aa: CAWSVSRDEVTQYF; cdr3_nt: TGTGCCTGGAGTGTGAGCAGGGATGAGGTGACCCAGTACTTC
d_call: .; v_call: TRBV7-8; j_call: TRBJ2-2; clone_size: .; cdr3_aa: CASSWGIARRRTGELFF; cdr3_nt: TGTGCCAGCAGCTGGGGAATAGCTAGGCGTCGCACCGGGGAGCTGTTTTTT
d_call: .; v_call: TRBV27; j_call: TRBJ1-1; clone_size: many; cdr3_aa: CASSLLGPTEAFF; cdr3_nt: TGTGCCAGCAGCCTCCTCGGTCCCACTGAAGCTTTCTTT
d_call: TRBD1; v_call: TRBV24-1; j_call: TRBJ2-2; clone_size: many; cdr3_aa: CATSDPGQDTGELFF; cdr3_nt: TGTGCCACCAGTGACCCCGGACAGGACACCGGGGAGCTGTTTTTT
d_call: .; v_call: TRBV7-6; j_call: TRBJ2-5; clone_size: many; cdr3_aa: CASSLLPLAGETQYF; cdr3_nt: TGTGCCAGCAGCTTACTCCCCCTGGCGGGGGAGACCCAGTACTTC
d_call: .; v_call: TRBV20-1; j_call: TRBJ1-3; clone_size: .; cdr3_aa: CSASDRSSGNTIYF; cdr3_nt: TGCAGTGCCTCGGACCGATCCTCTGGAAACACCATATATTTT
d_call: TRBD2; v_call: TRBV27; j_call: TRBJ2-7; clone_size: many; cdr3_aa: CASSPLSGLADEQYF; cdr3_nt: TGTGCCAGCAGTCCCCTTAGCGGGTTGGCAGACGAGCAGTACTTC
d_call: TRBD1; v_call: TRBV20-1; j_call: TRBJ1-2; clone_size: many; cdr3_aa: CSARDVNRGFGYTF; cdr3_nt: TGCAGTGCTAGAGATGTCAACAGGGGGTTTGGCTACACCTTC
d_call: .; v_call: TRBV12-3/TRBV12-4; j_call: TRBJ1-1; clone_size: many; cdr3_aa: CASSDSAISAEAFF; cdr3_nt: TGTGCCAGCAGTGACTCGGCTATTTCGGCTGAAGCTTTCTTT
d_call: .; v_call: TRBV6-5; j_call: TRBJ1-1; clone_size: many; cdr3_aa: CASSRTPYTEAFF; cdr3_nt: TGTGCCAGCAGTCGGACACCTTACACTGAAGCTTTCTTT
d_call: TRBD1; v_call: TRBV12-3/TRBV12-4; j_call: TRBJ1-5; clone_size: many; cdr3_aa: CASSLAKGTGSLQPQHF; cdr3_nt: TGTGCCAGCAGTTTAGCGAAGGGGACAGGTTCTCTTCAGCCCCAGCATTTT
d_call: TRBD1; v_call: TRBV27; j_call: TRBJ1-1; clone_size: many; cdr3_aa: CASSLSQIGQAVTEAFF; cdr3_nt: TGTGCCAGCAGTTTATCCCAGATCGGACAGGCGGTCACTGAAGCTTTCTTT
d_call: .; v_call: TRBV5-1; j_call: TRBJ1-1; clone_size: many; cdr3_aa: CASSEGGPGNTEAFF; cdr3_nt: TGCGCCAGCAGCGAGGGAGGTCCTGGGAACACTGAAGCTTTCTTT
d_call: .; v_call: TRBV9; j_call: TRBJ2-2; clone_size: many; cdr3_aa: CASSVVRTGTPNTGELFF; cdr3_nt: TGTGCCAGCAGCGTAGTCAGGACCGGGACTCCGAACACCGGGGAGCTGTTTTTT
d_call: .; v_call: TRBV29-1; j_call: TRBJ2-7; clone_size: many; cdr3_aa: CSVVSDYRYEQYF; cdr3_nt: TGCAGCGTTGTAAGTGACTACCGCTACGAGCAGTACTTC
d_call: .; v_call: TRBV30; j_call: TRBJ2-7; clone_size: .; cdr3_aa: CAWSALLGGGAHF; cdr3_nt: TGTGCCTGGAGTGCACTTCTGGGAGGGGGCGCGCACTTC
d_call: .; v_call: TRBV28; j_call: TRBJ1-6; clone_size: many; cdr3_aa: CASTINLEQEPNSPLHF; cdr3_nt: TGTGCCAGCACCATTAATTTAGAGCAAGAACCGAATTCACCCCTCCACTTT
d_call: .; v_call: TRBV9; j_call: TRBJ2-7; clone_size: .; cdr3_aa: CASSPGGTYEQCF; cdr3_nt: TGTGCCAGCAGCCCAGGGGGGACCTACGAGCAGTGCTTC
d_call: TRBD1; v_call: TRBV20-1; j_call: TRBJ2-5; clone_size: many; cdr3_aa: CSARDLGQGRETQYF; cdr3_nt: TGCAGTGCTAGAGACCTCGGACAGGGTCGGGAGACCCAGTACTTC
d_call: TRBD2; v_call: TRBV20-1; j_call: TRBJ2-1; clone_size: few; cdr3_aa: CSARVGGSVTYNEQFF; cdr3_nt: TGCAGTGCTAGAGTGGGAGGGAGTGTTACCTACAATGAGCAGTTCTTC
d_call: TRBD2; v_call: TRBV4-1; j_call: TRBJ2-5; clone_size: .; cdr3_aa: CASSQEAASGRTETQYF; cdr3_nt: TGCGCCAGCAGCCAAGAAGCGGCTAGCGGGAGAACAGAGACCCAGTACTTC
d_call: TRBD2; v_call: TRBV5-4; j_call: TRBJ2-7; clone_size: many; cdr3_aa: CASSPGGSGRTEQYF; cdr3_nt: TGTGCCAGCAGCCCGGGGGGTAGCGGGAGGACCGAGCAGTACTTC